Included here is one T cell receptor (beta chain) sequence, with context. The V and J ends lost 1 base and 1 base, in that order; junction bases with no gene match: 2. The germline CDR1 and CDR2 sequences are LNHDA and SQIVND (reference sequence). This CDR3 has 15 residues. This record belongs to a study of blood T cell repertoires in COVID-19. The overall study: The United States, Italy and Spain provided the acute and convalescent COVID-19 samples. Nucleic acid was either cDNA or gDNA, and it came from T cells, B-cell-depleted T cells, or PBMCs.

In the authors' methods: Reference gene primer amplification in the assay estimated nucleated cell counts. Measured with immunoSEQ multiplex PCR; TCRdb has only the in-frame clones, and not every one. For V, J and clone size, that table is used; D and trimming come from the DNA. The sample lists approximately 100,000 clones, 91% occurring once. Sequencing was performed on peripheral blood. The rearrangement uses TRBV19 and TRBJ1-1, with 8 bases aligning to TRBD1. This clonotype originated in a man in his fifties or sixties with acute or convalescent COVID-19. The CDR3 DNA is TGTGCCAGTAGTATAGGAGACAGGGGGAACACTGAAGCTTTCTTT. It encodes CASSIGDRGNTEAFF.